The rows below give T cell receptor beta chains drawn from one sample of a study of T cells in Graves' hyperthyroidism and ophthalmopathy. TCRdb re-called the multiplex PCR reads with MiXCR, one entry per CDR3 protein. The repertoire holds approximately 600,000 distinct CDR3 sequences, with 14% to 15% as singletons. The sequencing input was blood. Receptors were obtained from a woman aged 40 to 50 with Graves' ophthalmopathy. The CDR3 runs from the conserved cysteine through the conserved F or W. D genes are given only for firm matches. Expanded clones get a size class; other rows say once, few or many, or leave the size out.

d_call | j_call | v_call | clone_size | cdr3_aa | cdr3_nt
TRBD2 | TRBJ2-2 | TRBV5-1 | few | CASSLGLAGPNTGELFF | TGCGCCAGCAGCCTGGGACTAGCGGGGCCGAACACCGGGGAGCTGTTTTTT
TRBD1 | TRBJ1-2 | TRBV30 | few | CAWRAGTVPSYGYTF | TGTGCCTGGAGAGCTGGGACAGTGCCTTCCTATGGCTACACCTTC
. | TRBJ2-7 | TRBV9 | . | CASSPWATSYEQYF | TGTGCCAGCAGCCCCTGGGCCACCTCCTACGAGCAGTACTTC
. | TRBJ1-5 | TRBV28 | many | CASSSVRQATRRGPQHF | TGTGCCAGCAGTTCGGTGAGACAGGCGACTAGGAGGGGGCCCCAGCATTTT
. | TRBJ2-4 | TRBV7-9 | . | CASSLEGGNAGIQYF | TGTGCCAGCAGCTTAGAAGGGGGGAACGCGGGCATTCAGTACTTC
TRBD1 | TRBJ2-5 | TRBV5-1 | many | CASRVTGGQETQYF | TGCGCCAGCAGAGTGACAGGGGGCCAAGAGACCCAGTACTTC
. | TRBJ2-6 | TRBV19 | many | CASRFSGANVLTF | TGTGCCAGTAGGTTCTCTGGGGCCAACGTCCTGACTTTC
. | TRBJ2-7 | TRBV7-2 | many | CASSLAGLTYEQYF | TGTGCCAGCAGCTTAGCCGGCTTAACCTACGAGCAGTACTTC
TRBD1 | TRBJ1-1 | TRBV28 | many | CASRPPGQGMNTEAFF | TGTGCCAGCAGACCGCCGGGACAGGGCATGAACACTGAAGCTTTCTTT
TRBD1 | TRBJ1-1 | TRBV20-1 | many | CSAREGTGYLNTEAFF | TGCAGTGCTAGAGAAGGGACAGGTTACTTGAACACTGAAGCTTTCTTT
. | TRBJ1-1 | TRBV28 | . | CASSRGDATLNTEAFF | TGTGCCAGCAGTAGGGGGGACGCGACTCTGAACACTGAAGCTTTCTTT
. | TRBJ2-5 | TRBV29-1 | . | CSVDIRGGLLGETQYF | TGCAGCGTTGACATTCGTGGCGGGCTTCTGGGAGAGACCCAGTACTTC
. | TRBJ1-1 | TRBV30 | many | CAALRGFSAEAFF | TGTGCCGCTCTGAGGGGGTTTAGCGCTGAAGCTTTCTTT
. | TRBJ2-5 | TRBV27 | many | CASGGGFPETQYF | TGTGCCAGCGGGGGCGGCTTCCCAGAGACCCAGTACTTC
. | TRBJ1-2 | TRBV19 | many | CASTREGANYGYTF | TGTGCCAGTACCAGGGAAGGGGCCAACTATGGCTACACCTTC
. | TRBJ1-1 | TRBV2 | many | CASSVVRTEAFF | TGTGCCAGCAGTGTGGTGCGGACTGAAGCTTTCTTT
. | TRBJ2-2 | TRBV19 | many | CASSIDGYTADPNTGELFF | TGTGCCAGTAGTATAGATGGATATACTGCGGACCCGAACACCGGGGAGCTGTTTTTT
. | TRBJ1-2 | TRBV3-1 | . | CASSQQMGIAYGYTF | TGTGCCAGCAGCCAACAAATGGGGATTGCCTATGGCTACACCTTC
. | TRBJ2-7 | TRBV20-1 | many | CSGAGLGIYEQYF | TGCAGTGGCGCGGGACTGGGGATCTACGAGCAGTACTTC
TRBD1 | TRBJ1-1 | TRBV12-3/TRBV12-4 | many | CASSLTGQGAEAFF | TGTGCCAGCAGTTTGACCGGACAGGGGGCGGAAGCTTTCTTT
. | TRBJ2-6 | TRBV20-1 | many | CSASTRGTGANVLTF | TGCAGTGCTAGTACTAGGGGAACTGGGGCCAACGTCCTGACTTTC
TRBD1 | TRBJ1-2 | TRBV6-5 | many | CASSYVVTGSNYGYTF | TGTGCCAGCAGTTACGTTGTGACAGGGTCTAACTATGGCTACACCTTC
TRBD2 | TRBJ2-2 | TRBV2 | many | CASSEAPGGGPNTGELFF | TGTGCCAGCAGTGAAGCGCCCGGGGGGGGACCGAACACCGGGGAGCTGTTTTTT
TRBD1 | TRBJ1-6 | TRBV28 | many | CASTGQGGSPLHF | TGTGCCAGCACCGGACAGGGAGGTTCACCCCTCCACTTT
. | TRBJ2-4 | TRBV28 | many | CASSLPSWAGNIQYF | TGTGCCAGCAGTTTACCCTCGTGGGCAGGAAACATTCAGTACTTC
TRBD1 | TRBJ1-1 | TRBV20-1 | . | CSALQGMATEAFF | TGCAGTGCTTTACAGGGGATGGCCACTGAAGCTTTCTTT
. | TRBJ2-5 | TRBV11-2 | many | CASSPQAPQETQYF | TGTGCCAGCAGCCCACAAGCCCCCCAAGAGACCCAGTACTTC
TRBD1 | TRBJ1-2 | TRBV12-3/TRBV12-4 | many | CASSSTGQGGYGYTF | TGTGCCAGCAGTTCGACCGGACAGGGGGGCTATGGCTACACCTTC
. | TRBJ2-7 | TRBV29-1 | many | CSAADNSYEQYF | TGCAGCGCCGCGGACAACTCCTACGAGCAGTACTTC